A single sample gave rise to the 9 T cell receptor beta chains below, sequenced in a study of CD8 T cells in Susac syndrome. Reverse transcription used about 0.45 to 1 ug RNA and random hexamers. From the immunoSEQ multiplex PCR reads, TCRdb called clonotypes with MiXCR, one entry per CDR3 protein. This table has 95,000 to 150,000 distinct CDR3 sequences, over 95% appearing once. The sequencing input was CD4+ T cells from PBMCs. These receptors originate from a human donor with Susac syndrome.

The CDR3 spells CASSQEYRTEAFF. The CDR3 nucleotides are TGTGCCAGCAGCCAAGAGTACAGAACCGAAGCTTTCTTT. J is TRBJ1-1 and V is TRBV3-1; the D is unclear. The CDR3 sequence is 13 residues long. V gave up 0 bases and J gave up 8 bases, with 10 bases separating them. Germline CDR1 LGHDT, CDR2 YNNKEL (reference sequence).

The V gene is TRBV11-2, the J gene TRBJ2-7; 9 nucleotides align to TRBD2. V was pared by 3 bases and J by 7 bases, with 13 bases of the junction left unmatched. The CDR3 is made up of 16 amino acids. Germline V gene lookup returns CDR1 SGHAT and CDR2 FQNNGV. This chain's CDR3 is CASSFRLAGRLCEQYF. The CDR3 nucleotides are TGTGCCAGCAGCTTTCGGCTAGCGGGAAGGTTGTGTGAGCAGTACTTC.

This chain joins TRBV29-1 and TRBJ2-5, with D hard to call. Trimming shortened V by 4 bases and J by 4 bases, and 7 bases separated the two germline ends. The length of the CDR3 is 11 residues. Germline values: CDR1 SQVTM, CDR2 ANQGSEA. CDR3 sequence (DNA): TGCAGCGTTGGATGGGGAGAGACCCAGTACTTC. This codes for CSVGWGETQYF.

The sample holds one count of this clonotype. V and J are TRBV30 and TRBJ1-2; 7 nucleotides match TRBD1. The CDR3 loop spans 13 amino acids. The V gene's germline CDR1 is GTSNPN and CDR2 SVGIG (reference sequence). J gave up 3 bases and V 2 bases, and 3 bases lay outside the gene matches. The CDR3 loop reads CAWSSDRDYGYTF. The CDR3 region has the DNA TGTGCCTGGAGTAGTGACAGGGACTATGGCTACACCTTC.

As regards this clonotype: Compared with germline, one end of the junction differs, possibly owing to a read error. CDR3 residues: CASSYHRQETQYF. DNA for the CDR3: TGTGCTAGCAGCTACCACAGGCAAGAGACCCAGTACTTC. The chain couples TRBV7-7 to TRBJ2-5, with D possibly matching TRBD1 (5 bases). CDR1 is SSHAT and CDR2 is FNYEAQ in the germline V gene (reference sequence). The CDR3 sequence is 13 residues long.

The CDR3 coding sequence is TGTGCCAGCAGTACGATAGCGGGAGGCATGGAGACCCAGTACTTC. It yields the protein CASSTIAGGMETQYF. The chain has TRBV28 and TRBJ2-5; 10 nucleotides align to TRBD2. The trim removed 5 bases at V and 5 bases at J, leaving 8 bases unmatched. The CDR3 consists of 15 residues. The V gene's germline CDR1 is MDHEN and CDR2 SYDVKM. The complete variable domain, with remaining parts taken from reference TRBV28 and TRBJ2-5, reads DVKVTQSSRYLVKRTGEKVFLECVQDMDHENMFWYRQDPGLGLRLIYFSYDVKMKEKGDIPEGYSVSREKKERFSLILESASTNQTSMYLCASSTIAGGMETQYFGPGTRLLVL.

The CDR3 loop is CASSYRPTGEAEQYF. Written as DNA, the CDR3 is TGTGCCAGCAGTTACCGGCCGACAGGGGAGGCCGAGCAGTACTTC. The chain joins TRBV6-5 to TRBJ2-7; 8 bases match TRBD1. Looked up from germline, CDR1 is MNHEY and CDR2 is SVGAGI. Trimming removed 2 bases from V and 6 bases from J; junction bases left unmatched: 9. The CDR3 is made up of 15 amino acids.

The chain couples TRBV29-1 to TRBJ1-1; D perhaps matches TRBD1 (6 bases). V gave up 5 bases and J gave up 4 bases, with 14 bases separating them. The CDR3 length is 13 residues. Germline CDR1 and CDR2: SQVTM and ANQGSEA. CDR3 bases: TGCAGCGTTCCGGGGACAACCAGCACTGAAGCTTTCTTT. It encodes CSVPGTTSTEAFF. Full variable domain (remainder filled in from reference TRBV29-1 and TRBJ1-1): SAVISQKPSRDICQRGTSLTIQCQVDSQVTMMFWYRQQPGQSLTLIATANQGSEATYESGFVIDKFPISRPNLTFSTLTVSNMSPEDSSIYLCSVPGTTSTEAFFGQGTRLTVV.

The chain links TRBV19 to TRBJ2-1, with unresolved D. Trimming cost V 1 base and J 5 bases, with 15 bases left between them. CDR3 length equals 16 residues. Germline V gives CDR1 LNHDA, CDR2 SQIVND (reference sequence). Here the CDR3 DNA reads TGTGCCAGTAGTATAGGTCGTAGCCCTACAAACAATGAGCAGTTCTTC. This encodes CASSIGRSPTNNEQFF.